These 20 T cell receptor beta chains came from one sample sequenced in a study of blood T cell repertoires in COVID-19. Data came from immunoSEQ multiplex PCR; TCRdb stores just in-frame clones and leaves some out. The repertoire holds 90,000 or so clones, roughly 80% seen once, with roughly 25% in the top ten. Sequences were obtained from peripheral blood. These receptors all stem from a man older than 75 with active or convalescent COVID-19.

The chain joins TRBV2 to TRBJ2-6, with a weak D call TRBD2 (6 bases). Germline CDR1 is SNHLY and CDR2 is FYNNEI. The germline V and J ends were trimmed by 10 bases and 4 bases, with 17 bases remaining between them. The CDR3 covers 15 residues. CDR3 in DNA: TGTGCCACCCTTCAGCGGGTTACCGGGGCCAACGTCCTGACTTTC. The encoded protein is CATLQRVTGANVLTF. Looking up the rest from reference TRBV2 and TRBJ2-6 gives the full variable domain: EPEVTQTPSHQVTQMGQEVILRCVPISNHLYFYWYRQILGQKVEFLVSFYNNEISEKSEIFDDQFSVERPDGSNFTLKIRSTKLEDSAMYFCATLQRVTGANVLTFGAGSRLTVL.

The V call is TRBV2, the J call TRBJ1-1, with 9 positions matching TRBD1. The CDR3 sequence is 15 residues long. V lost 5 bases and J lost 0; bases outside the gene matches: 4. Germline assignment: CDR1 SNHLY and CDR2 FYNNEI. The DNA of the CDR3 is TGTGCCAGCAGTAAACAGGGGGCCCTGAACACTGAAGCTTTCTTT. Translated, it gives CASSKQGALNTEAFF.

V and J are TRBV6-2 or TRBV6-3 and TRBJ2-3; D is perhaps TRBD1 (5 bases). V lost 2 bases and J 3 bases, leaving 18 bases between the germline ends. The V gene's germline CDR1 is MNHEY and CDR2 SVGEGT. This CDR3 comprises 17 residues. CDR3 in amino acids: CASSYVTGQGSTDTQYF. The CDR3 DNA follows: TGTGCCAGCAGTTACGTTACCGGGCAGGGCTCTACAGATACGCAGTATTTT.

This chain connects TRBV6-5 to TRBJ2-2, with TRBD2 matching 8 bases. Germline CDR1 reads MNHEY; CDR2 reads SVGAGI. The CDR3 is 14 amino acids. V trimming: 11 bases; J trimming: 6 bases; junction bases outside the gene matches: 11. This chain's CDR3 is CAGSRGGGPGELFF. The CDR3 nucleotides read TGTGCCGGTTCCAGAGGCGGGGGGCCCGGGGAGCTGTTTTTT.

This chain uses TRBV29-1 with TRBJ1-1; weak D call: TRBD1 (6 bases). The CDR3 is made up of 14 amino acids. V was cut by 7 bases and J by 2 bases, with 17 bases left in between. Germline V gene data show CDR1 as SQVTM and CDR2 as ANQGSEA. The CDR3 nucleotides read TGCAGCGCCGCGGCAGGGGCCGGTAACACTGAAGCTTTCTTT. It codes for CSAAAGAGNTEAFF.

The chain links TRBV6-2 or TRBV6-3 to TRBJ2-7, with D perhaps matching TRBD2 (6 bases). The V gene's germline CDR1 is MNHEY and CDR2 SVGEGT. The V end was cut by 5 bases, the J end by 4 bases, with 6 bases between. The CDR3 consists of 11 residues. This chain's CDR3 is CASSRGYEQYF. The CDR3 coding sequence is TGTGCCAGCAGTCGGGGGTACGAGCAGTACTTC.

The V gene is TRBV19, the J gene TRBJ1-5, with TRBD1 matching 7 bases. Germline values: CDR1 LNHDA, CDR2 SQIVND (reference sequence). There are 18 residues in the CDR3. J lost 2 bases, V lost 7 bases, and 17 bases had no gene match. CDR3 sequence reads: CASKSAGQVPRGNQPQHF. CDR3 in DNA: TGTGCCAGTAAAAGCGCAGGACAGGTGCCCCGTGGCAATCAGCCCCAGCATTTT. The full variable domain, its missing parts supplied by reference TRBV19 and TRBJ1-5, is DGGITQSPKYLFRKEGQNVTLSCEQNLNHDAMYWYRQDPGQGLRLIYYSQIVNDFQKGDIAEGYSVSREKKESFPLTVTSAQKNPTAFYLCASKSAGQVPRGNQPQHFGDGTRLSIL.

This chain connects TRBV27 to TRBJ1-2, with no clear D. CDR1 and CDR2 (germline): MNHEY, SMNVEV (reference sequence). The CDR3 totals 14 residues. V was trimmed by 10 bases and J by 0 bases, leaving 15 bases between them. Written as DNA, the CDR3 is TGTGCCACCAAGCGATCTGGCTCTAACTATGGCTACACCTTC. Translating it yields CATKRSGSNYGYTF.

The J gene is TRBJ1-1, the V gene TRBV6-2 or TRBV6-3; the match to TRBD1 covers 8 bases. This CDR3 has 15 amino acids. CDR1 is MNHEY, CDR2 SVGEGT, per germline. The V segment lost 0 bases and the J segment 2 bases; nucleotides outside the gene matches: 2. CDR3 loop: CASSYSPGGNTEAFF. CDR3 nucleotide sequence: TGTGCCAGCAGTTACTCGCCAGGGGGCAACACTGAAGCTTTCTTT.

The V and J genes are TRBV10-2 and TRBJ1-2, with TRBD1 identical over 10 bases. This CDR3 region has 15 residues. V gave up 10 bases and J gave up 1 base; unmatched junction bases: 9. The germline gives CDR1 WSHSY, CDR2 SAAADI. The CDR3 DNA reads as TGCGCCACCTCGGGACAGGGGACCGTTAACTATGGCTACACCTTC. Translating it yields CATSGQGTVNYGYTF.

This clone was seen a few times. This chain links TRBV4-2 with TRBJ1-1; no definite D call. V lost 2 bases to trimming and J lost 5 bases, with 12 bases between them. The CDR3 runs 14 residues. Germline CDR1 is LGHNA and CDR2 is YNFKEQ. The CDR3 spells CASSQTYTGTEAFF. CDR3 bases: TGTGCCAGCAGCCAAACGTACACCGGGACTGAAGCTTTCTTT.

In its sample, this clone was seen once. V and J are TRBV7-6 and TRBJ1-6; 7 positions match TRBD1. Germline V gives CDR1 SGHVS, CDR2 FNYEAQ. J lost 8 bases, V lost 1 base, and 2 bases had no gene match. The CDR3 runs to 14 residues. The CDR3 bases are TGTGCCAGCAGCTTAGGGCAGGGGGATTCACCCCTCCACTTT. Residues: CASSLGQGDSPLHF.

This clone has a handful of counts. CDR3 DNA: TGTGCCACCAGTGATGTCGGGAACAACTATGGCTACACCTTC. Translated: CATSDVGNNYGYTF. The chain combines TRBV24-1 with TRBJ1-2; D gene uncertain. This CDR3 has 14 amino acids. The germline V and J ends were trimmed by 3 bases and 2 bases, with 9 bases remaining between them. CDR1 and CDR2 (germline): KGHDR, SFDVKD.

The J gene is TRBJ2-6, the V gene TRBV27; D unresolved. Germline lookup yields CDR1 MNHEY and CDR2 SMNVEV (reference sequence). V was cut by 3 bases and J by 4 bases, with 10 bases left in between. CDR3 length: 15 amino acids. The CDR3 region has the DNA TGTGCCAGCAGTTTTAAGGCGGTCGGGGCCAACGTCCTGACTTTC. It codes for CASSFKAVGANVLTF. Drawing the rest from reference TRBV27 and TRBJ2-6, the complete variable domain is EAQVTQNPRYLITVTGKKLTVTCSQNMNHEYMSWYRQDPGLGLRQIYYSMNVEVTDKGDVPEGYKVSRKEKRNFPLILESPSPNQTSLYFCASSFKAVGANVLTFGAGSRLTVL.

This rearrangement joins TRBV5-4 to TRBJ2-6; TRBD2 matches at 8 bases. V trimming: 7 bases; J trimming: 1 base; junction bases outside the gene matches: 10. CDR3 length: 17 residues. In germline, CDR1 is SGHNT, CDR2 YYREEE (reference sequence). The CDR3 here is CASSSGLVHSGANVLTF. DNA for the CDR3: TGTGCCAGCTCCTCGGGACTAGTCCATTCTGGGGCCAACGTCCTGACTTTC.

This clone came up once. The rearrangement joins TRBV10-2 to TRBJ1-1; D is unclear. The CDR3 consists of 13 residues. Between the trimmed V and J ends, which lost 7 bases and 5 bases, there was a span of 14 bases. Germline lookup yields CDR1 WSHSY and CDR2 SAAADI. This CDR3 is CASTEGRWTEAFF. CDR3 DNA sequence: TGCGCCAGCACCGAGGGTAGGTGGACTGAAGCTTTCTTT.

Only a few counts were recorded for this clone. The CDR3 coding sequence is TGCGCCAGCAGCCAAGAGGGACGGGGGGGCACAGATACGCAGTATTTT. This encodes CASSQEGRGGTDTQYF. The rearrangement uses TRBV4-3 and TRBJ2-3; 7 bases are a match to TRBD2. In germline, CDR1 is LGHNA, CDR2 YSLEER. With 0 bases clipped from V and 1 base from J, the junction kept 4 bases outside the gene matches. The length of the CDR3 is 16 residues.

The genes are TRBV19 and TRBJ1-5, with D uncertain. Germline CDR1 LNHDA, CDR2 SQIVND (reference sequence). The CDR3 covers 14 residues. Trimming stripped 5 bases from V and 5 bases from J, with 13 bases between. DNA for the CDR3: TGTGCCAGTAGTCTCTCAAGTTTAGATCAGCCCCAGCATTTT. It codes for CASSLSSLDQPQHF.

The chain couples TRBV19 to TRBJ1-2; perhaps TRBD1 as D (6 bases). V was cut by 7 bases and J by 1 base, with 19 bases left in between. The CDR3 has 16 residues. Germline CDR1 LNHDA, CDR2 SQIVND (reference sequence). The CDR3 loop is CASTELWAGDNYGYTF. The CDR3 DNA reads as TGTGCCAGTACCGAATTGTGGGCAGGGGATAACTATGGCTACACCTTC.

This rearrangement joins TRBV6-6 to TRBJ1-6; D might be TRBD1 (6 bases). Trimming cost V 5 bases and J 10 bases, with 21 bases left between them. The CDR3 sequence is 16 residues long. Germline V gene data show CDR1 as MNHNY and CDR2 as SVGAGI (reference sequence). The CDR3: CASSVRDTPRGSPLHF. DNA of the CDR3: TGTGCCAGCAGTGTTCGGGACACACCAAGGGGCTCACCCCTCCACTTT.